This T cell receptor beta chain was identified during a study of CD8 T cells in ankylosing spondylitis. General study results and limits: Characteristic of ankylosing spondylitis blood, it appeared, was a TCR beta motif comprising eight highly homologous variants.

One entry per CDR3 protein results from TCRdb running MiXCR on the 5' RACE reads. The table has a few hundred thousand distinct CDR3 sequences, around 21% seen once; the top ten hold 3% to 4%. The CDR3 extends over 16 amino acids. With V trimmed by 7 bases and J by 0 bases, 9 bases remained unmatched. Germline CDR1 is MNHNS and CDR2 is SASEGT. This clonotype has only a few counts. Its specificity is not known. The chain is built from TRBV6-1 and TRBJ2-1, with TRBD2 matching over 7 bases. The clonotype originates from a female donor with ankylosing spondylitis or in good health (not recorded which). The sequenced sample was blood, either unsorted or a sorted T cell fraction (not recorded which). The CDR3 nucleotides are TGTGCCAGCAACTCCGGGACTACGAGCTCCTACAATGAGCAGTTCTTC. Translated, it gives CASNSGTTSSYNEQFF.